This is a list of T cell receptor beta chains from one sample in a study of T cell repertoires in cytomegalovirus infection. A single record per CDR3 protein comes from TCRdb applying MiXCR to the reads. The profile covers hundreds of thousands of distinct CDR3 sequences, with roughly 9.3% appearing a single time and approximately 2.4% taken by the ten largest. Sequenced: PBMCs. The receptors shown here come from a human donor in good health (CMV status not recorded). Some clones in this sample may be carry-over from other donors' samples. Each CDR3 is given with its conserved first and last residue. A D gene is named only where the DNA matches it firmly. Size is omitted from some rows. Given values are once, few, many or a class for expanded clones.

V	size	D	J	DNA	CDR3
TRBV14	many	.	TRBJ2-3	TGTGCCAGCAGCCCCTACAGTAACACAGATACGCAGTATTTT	CASSPYSNTDTQYF
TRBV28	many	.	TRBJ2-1	TGTGCCAGCAGTTTTCCGGGGACCGCGGTTAATGAGCAGTTCTTC	CASSFPGTAVNEQFF
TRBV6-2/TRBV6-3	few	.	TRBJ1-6	TGTGCCAGCAGTAAACCGCCGGGACTGTATAATTCACCCCTCCACTTT	CASSKPPGLYNSPLHF
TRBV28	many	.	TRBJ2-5	TGTGCCAGCAGTGGCTTTGGAAAACCAATTCAAGAGACCCAGTACTTC	CASSGFGKPIQETQYF
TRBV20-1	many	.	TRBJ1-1	TGCAGTGCTAGAGGTCGACTTTTTAACACTGAAGCTTTCTTT	CSARGRLFNTEAFF
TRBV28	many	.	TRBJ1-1	TGTGCCAGCAGGAGTCCGATGGATTCTGAAGCTTTCTTT	CASRSPMDSEAFF
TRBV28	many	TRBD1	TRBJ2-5	TGTGCCAGCAGTCCTGGGACAGTCAAGACCCAGTACTTC	CASSPGTVKTQYF
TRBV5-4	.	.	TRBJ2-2	TGTGCCAGCAGGATTGGACAGCGAAACACCGGGGAGCTGTTTTTT	CASRIGQRNTGELFF
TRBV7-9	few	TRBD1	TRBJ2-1	TGTGCCAGCAGCTTAGGGAGGGGACAGGAGAGGCTTCGCAATGAGCAGTTCTTC	CASSLGRGQERLRNEQFF
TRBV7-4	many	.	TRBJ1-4	TGTGCCAGCAGCTTAGGCCCTCGGGCAGGGCCGATTAATGAAAAACTGTTTTTT	CASSLGPRAGPINEKLFF